This T cell receptor (beta chain) was retrieved from a study of shared clonotypes between healthy human individuals. Study-wide findings and caveats: Shared across a handful of donors were 5% to 6% of the naive CD4 clonotypes.

The CDR3 is 15 amino acids. Germline V gene lookup returns CDR1 SGHVS and CDR2 FNYEAQ. With V trimmed by 5 bases and J by 2 bases, 6 bases remained unmatched. TCRdb keeps only in-frame clones here, not all; method: immunoSEQ multiplex PCR. The table has 1.6 million or so clones, approximately 97% seen once. To note about this clone: Its antigen remains unidentified.

This chain links TRBV7-6 with TRBJ1-1; 9 bases match TRBD1. The receptor was derived from a man under 40 in good health. The sequencing sample was made of naive CD4+ T cells sorted from blood. Subset here: CD45RA+ positively selected. In nucleotides, the CDR3 is TGTGCCAGCAGCCAATACAGGGGGCTTAACACTGAAGCTTTCTTT. This sequence encodes CASSQYRGLNTEAFF.